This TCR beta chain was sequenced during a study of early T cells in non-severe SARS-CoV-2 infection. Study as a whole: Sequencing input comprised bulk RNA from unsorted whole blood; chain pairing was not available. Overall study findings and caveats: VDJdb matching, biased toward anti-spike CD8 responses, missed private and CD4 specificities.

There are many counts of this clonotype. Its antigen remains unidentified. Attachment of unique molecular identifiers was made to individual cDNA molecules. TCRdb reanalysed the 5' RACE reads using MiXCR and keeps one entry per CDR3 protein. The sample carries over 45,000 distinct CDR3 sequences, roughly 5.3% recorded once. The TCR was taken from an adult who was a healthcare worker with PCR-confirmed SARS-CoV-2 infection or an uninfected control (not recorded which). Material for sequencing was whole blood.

The CDR3 sequence is CASSVKRGAGETQYF. The DNA of the CDR3 is TGTGCCAGCAGCGTAAAGCGGGGGGCCGGAGAGACCCAGTACTTC. This chain uses TRBV9 with TRBJ2-5; 9 positions match TRBD2. The CDR3 contains 15 residues. J lost 4 bases, V lost 1 base, and 5 bases had no gene match. CDR1 is SGDLS and CDR2 is YYNGEE in the germline V gene.